This T cell receptor beta chain derives from a study of blood T cell repertoires in COVID-19. The repertoire was sequenced with immunoSEQ multiplex PCR; TCRdb's copy has only in-frame clones and lacks some. The table includes under 150,000 clones, about 91% detected once. The CDR3 extends over 16 amino acids. With 4 bases clipped from V and 3 bases from J, the junction kept 5 bases outside the gene matches. CDR1 and CDR2 (germline): MNHEY, SMNVEV (reference sequence). The sequence came from a human donor in a cohort sampled during active COVID-19. The sequenced sample consisted of peripheral blood. The chain links TRBV27 to TRBJ2-2; TRBD2 matches 10 bases. The DNA for the CDR3 is TGTGCCAGCAGTTCATCTAGCGGGGGCTACACCGGGGAGCTGTTTTTT. Amino acids: CASSSSSGGYTGELFF.